Each of the 21 T cell receptor beta chains below was sequenced from the same sample in a study of OX40 agonist ivuxolimab in advanced cancers. The library was built by means of the immunoSEQ multiplex PCR assay. Sourced from immuneACCESS, this table was stored by TCRdb with only in-frame sequences that have V and J called. A share of the clones is absent; for the studies checked, an unresolved V gene accounts for under half, and the remainder has no known explanation. The sample table contains roughly 48,000 clones; only one count was recorded for roughly 89% of them. The ten largest clones take up about 9.3% of the sample. This sample comprised CD4+ or CD8+ T cells sorted from blood, obtained in a trial of the OX40 agonist ivuxolimab. The source is an adult with an advanced solid tumor such as melanoma, head and neck, liver or kidney cancer.

There are a few counts of this clone. This CDR3 is CASSLGGQLGSGELFF. DNA for the CDR3: TGTGCCAGCAGCTTAGGCGGACAACTGGGGTCCGGGGAGCTGTTTTTT. V and J are TRBV7-8 and TRBJ2-2, with D perhaps TRBD1 (5 bases). CDR1 and CDR2 (germline): SGHVS, FQNEAQ. This CDR3 region has 16 residues. V lost 1 base and J 6 bases, leaving 15 bases between the germline ends.

The chain is built from TRBV19 and TRBJ1-5; a possible D gene is TRBD1 (6 bases). Germline V gene lookup returns CDR1 LNHDA and CDR2 SQIVND (reference sequence). The CDR3 is made up of 13 amino acids. The ends were cut back, 9 bases at V and 7 bases at J, with 16 bases in the middle. CDR3 sequence: CASTAGAYQPQHF. The CDR3 DNA reads as TGTGCCAGCACCGCAGGGGCGTACCAGCCCCAGCATTTT.

This chain uses TRBV19 with TRBJ2-7; 9 bases line up with TRBD2. Germline CDR1 and CDR2: LNHDA and SQIVND (reference sequence). J was trimmed by 6 bases and V by 2 bases; bases with no gene match: 8. This CDR3 spans 15 amino acids. CDR3 nucleotides: TGTGCCAGTAGTATAATACGGGCTAGCGGGGCCGAGCAGTACTTC. The encoded protein is CASSIIRASGAEQYF.

The chain links TRBV27 to TRBJ1-4; D is unclear. Per the germline V gene, CDR1 is MNHEY and CDR2 is SMNVEV (reference sequence). CDR3 length: 15 residues. The V and J ends lost 2 bases and 0 bases respectively, with 7 bases between them. The CDR3 DNA sequence: TGTGCCAGCAGTTTAAGGTCGCCAACTAATGAAAAACTGTTTTTT. It yields the protein CASSLRSPTNEKLFF.

This rearrangement joins TRBV4-2 to TRBJ2-7, with TRBD2 matching 7 bases. With V trimmed by 0 bases and J by 4 bases, 6 bases remained unmatched. CDR3 length: 15 amino acids. The germline CDR1 and CDR2 sequences are LGHNA and YNFKEQ. The CDR3 region is CASSQDPGLQYEQYF. Here the CDR3 DNA reads TGTGCCAGCAGCCAAGATCCGGGACTACAATACGAGCAGTACTTC.

CDR3 residues: CAWNSGGSGELFF. CDR3 DNA: TGTGCCTGGAATAGCGGGGGATCCGGGGAGCTGTTTTTT. This chain links TRBV30 with TRBJ2-2; TRBD2 matches at 9 bases. The J segment lost 6 bases and the V segment lost 4 bases, leaving 3 bases of the junction unmatched. The germline V gene has CDR1 GTSNPN and CDR2 SVGIG (reference sequence). The CDR3 sequence is 13 residues long.

This chain links TRBV19 with TRBJ2-1; D may be TRBD1 (5 bases). The CDR3 is 15 amino acids. Deletions cut 2 bases from V and 0 bases from J, with 8 bases between. Per germline, CDR1 LNHDA and CDR2 SQIVND (reference sequence). As DNA, the CDR3 is TGTGCCAGTAGTATAAGACAGAGCTCCTACAATGAGCAGTTCTTC. Its protein is CASSIRQSSYNEQFF. Using reference TRBV19 and TRBJ2-1 for the parts outside the CDR3, the full variable domain is DGGITQSPKYLFRKEGQNVTLSCEQNLNHDAMYWYRQDPGQGLRLIYYSQIVNDFQKGDIAEGYSVSREKKESFPLTVTSAQKNPTAFYLCASSIRQSSYNEQFFGPGTRLTVL.

This clone has a handful of counts. J is TRBJ1-1 and V is TRBV4-1, with D perhaps matching TRBD1 (6 bases). Germline V gene lookup returns CDR1 MGHRA and CDR2 YSYEKL. V lost 5 bases, J lost 1 base, and 14 bases lay in between. This CDR3 spans 15 amino acids. The chain's CDR3 is CASSTRDIQNTEAFF. The CDR3, as DNA: TGCGCCAGCAGCACTAGGGACATCCAGAACACTGAAGCTTTCTTT.

This chain uses TRBV28 with TRBJ1-5; TRBD1 might be the D (5 bases). The CDR3 has 17 residues. V lost 4 bases, J lost 0 bases, and 16 bases lay in between. The V gene's germline CDR1 is MDHEN and CDR2 SYDVKM. The DNA of the CDR3 is TGTGCCAGCAGTTCTCTGACAGCCCCATATAGCAATCAGCCCCAGCATTTT. This encodes CASSSLTAPYSNQPQHF.

The chain couples TRBV6-1 to TRBJ1-5; tentative D call: TRBD1 (5 bases). Germline-derived CDR1 and CDR2 are MNHNS and SASEGT. There are 14 residues in the CDR3. V lost 3 bases and J lost 7, with 13 bases in between. CDR3 in amino acids: CASSEGRDYQPQHF. CDR3 in DNA: TGTGCCAGCAGTGAGGGGCGGGATTACCAGCCCCAGCATTTT.

This chain connects TRBV5-5 to TRBJ1-2; D unresolved. Trimming left V 2 bases short and J 0 bases short, with 11 bases between. The CDR3 sequence is 15 residues long. Germline V gene data show CDR1 as SGHKS and CDR2 as YYEKEE (reference sequence). The CDR3 loop is CASSLSGKANYGYTF. The CDR3 nucleotides read TGTGCCAGCAGCTTATCGGGAAAAGCTAACTATGGCTACACCTTC.

The chain employs TRBV6-5 and TRBJ2-7, with 9 bases lining up with TRBD2. Trimming removed 2 bases from V and 3 bases from J; junction bases left unmatched: 5. In germline, CDR1 is MNHEY, CDR2 SVGAGI. The CDR3 covers 15 residues. In nucleotides, the CDR3 is TGTGCCAGCAGTTACCGACTAGCGGATTTCTACGAGCAGTACTTC. The encoded protein is CASSYRLADFYEQYF.

V gene TRBV30 combines with J gene TRBJ1-5, with D unresolved. With 5 bases removed from V and 7 bases from J, the gap between germline ends came to 12 bases. Germline V lookup: CDR1 GTSNPN, CDR2 SVGIG (reference sequence). CDR3 length equals 12 residues. The CDR3 loop is CAWEGVNQPQHF. Here the CDR3 DNA reads TGTGCCTGGGAGGGAGTGAACCAGCCCCAGCATTTT.

The chain is built from TRBV5-4 and TRBJ2-1; 8 nucleotides align to TRBD1. CDR1 and CDR2 from the germline V gene are SGHNT and YYREEE (reference sequence). This CDR3 has 12 residues. J lost 9 bases, V lost 3 bases, and 2 bases had no gene match. CDR3 amino acids: CASSSGGSEQFF. CDR3 nucleotides: TGTGCCAGCAGCTCAGGGGGCAGTGAGCAGTTCTTC. Complete variable domain (other parts from reference TRBV5-4 and TRBJ2-1): ETGVTQSPTHLIKTRGQQVTLRCSSQSGHNTVSWYQQALGQGPQFIFQYYREEENGRGNFPPRFSGLQFPNYSSELNVNALELDDSALYLCASSSGGSEQFFGPGTRLTVL.

The chain uses TRBV7-6 and TRBJ2-1; D not certain. This CDR3 is built from 15 residues. V was trimmed by 5 bases and J by 0 bases, leaving 11 bases between them. The germline V gene has CDR1 SGHVS and CDR2 FNYEAQ. The CDR3 here is CASSVKDSSYNEQFF. In nucleotides, the CDR3 is TGTGCCAGCAGCGTCAAGGATAGCTCCTACAATGAGCAGTTCTTC.

The chain is built from TRBV7-8 and TRBJ2-5, with D possibly TRBD1 on 6 matching bases. Trimming took 4 bases from V and 8 from J, leaving 26 bases between them. This CDR3 spans 17 amino acids. The germline V gene encodes CDR1 SGHVS and CDR2 FQNEAQ. The CDR3 coding sequence is TGTGCCAGCAGCTCGGGTTATCAGGGGTCGCAACTGACCACCCAGTACTTC. Encoded protein: CASSSGYQGSQLTTQYF.

This clone was seen once. This chain uses TRBV27 with TRBJ1-1; D is ambiguous. V shed 2 bases and J shed 2 bases, with 12 bases lying between them. CDR1 and CDR2 from the germline V gene are MNHEY and SMNVEV (reference sequence). This CDR3 has 15 residues. The CDR3 loop is CASSLARTANTEAFF. DNA for the CDR3: TGTGCCAGCAGTTTAGCAAGGACGGCAAACACTGAAGCTTTCTTT.

The chain recombines TRBV6-5 with TRBJ1-4; D possibly corresponds to TRBD1 (5 bases). Germline V gives CDR1 MNHEY, CDR2 SVGAGI. There are 14 residues in the CDR3. V lost 5 bases, J lost 4 bases, and 11 bases lay in between. The CDR3 reads CASSPGTVNEKLFF. The CDR3 DNA is TGTGCCAGCAGTCCCGGGACGGTTAATGAAAAACTGTTTTTT.

The J gene is TRBJ2-3, the V gene TRBV6-5, with 7 bases matching TRBD2. The CDR3 is 15 residues long. The ends lost 2 bases at V and 2 bases at J; junction bases unmatched: 4. The germline CDR1 and CDR2 sequences are MNHEY and SVGAGI. DNA of the CDR3: TGTGCCAGCAGTTACGTAAGCGGGGTCACAGATACGCAGTATTTT. Translated, it gives CASSYVSGVTDTQYF.

The gene calls are TRBV7-9 and TRBJ2-7; 7 bases match TRBD1. The germline V gene encodes CDR1 SEHNR and CDR2 FQNEAQ (reference sequence). V gave up 7 bases and J gave up 6 bases; unmatched junction bases: 9. This CDR3 contains 13 residues. The CDR3 is CASTQGQRVEQYF. The CDR3 DNA sequence: TGTGCCAGCACGCAGGGACAGCGAGTCGAGCAGTACTTC.

V gene TRBV10-3 combines with J gene TRBJ2-2; 10 bases map to TRBD1. The V gene end was trimmed by 8 bases and the J gene end by 0 bases; junction bases not matched to a gene: 15. CDR1 ENHRY and CDR2 SYGVKD come from the germline V gene. The CDR3 loop spans 19 amino acids. The CDR3 region has the DNA TGTGCCATCGGGGATACCCGGGACAGGGGAAGCCCGAACACCGGGGAGCTGTTTTTT. Its translation is CAIGDTRDRGSPNTGELFF.